Presented here are 19 T cell receptor beta chains from one specimen sequenced in a study of T cell responses to AZD1222 COVID-19 vaccine. The table came from immunoSEQ multiplex PCR; TCRdb's copy has only in-frame clones and leaves some out. There are 130,000 or so clones in the sample; 75% to 85% occur only once, and about 25% lies in the top ten. Material: peripheral blood, obtained 28 days after the second AZD1222 dose. Receptors were obtained from an adult who received the AZD1222 COVID-19 vaccine.

The chain links TRBV5-4 to TRBJ1-4; no clear D. The V end lost 2 bases, the J end lost 8 bases, and 16 bases lay between the germline ends. CDR1 is SGHNT, CDR2 YYREEE, per germline (reference sequence). The CDR3 consists of 15 residues. CDR3 nucleotide sequence: TGTGCCAGCAGCTTAGATGGTACTGGAGGGGAAAAACTGTTTTTT. Its protein product is CASSLDGTGGEKLFF.

The V gene is TRBV11-3, the J gene TRBJ2-6; 10 bases match TRBD1. After removal of 4 bases from V and 1 base from J, the junction contained 4 bases not matched to a gene. This CDR3 has 17 amino acids. Germline V lookup: CDR1 SGHNT, CDR2 YENEEA. The CDR3 protein is CASSSDRGASGANVLTF. CDR3 bases: TGTGCCAGCAGCTCGGACAGGGGGGCTTCTGGGGCCAACGTCCTGACTTTC.

This sequence joins TRBV4-3 and TRBJ1-2; D uncertain. Germline lookup yields CDR1 LGHNA and CDR2 YSLEER. CDR3 length: 12 amino acids. V was trimmed by 0 bases and J by 7 bases, leaving 6 bases between them. The CDR3 nucleotides read TGCGCCAGCAGCCAAGAGGGCAGTGGCTACACCTTC. Residues: CASSQEGSGYTF.

This chain uses TRBV10-3 with TRBJ2-3; 7 nucleotides line up with TRBD1. From germline, CDR1 is ENHRY and CDR2 SYGVKD. V gave up 8 bases and J gave up 5 bases; unmatched junction bases: 7. The CDR3 has 13 amino acids. The CDR3 region is CAILQGPQDTQYF. The CDR3 nucleotides are TGTGCCATCCTACAGGGGCCCCAAGATACGCAGTATTTT.

The V gene is TRBV6-5, the J gene TRBJ1-2; 7 positions agree with TRBD1. The junction had 4 bases not matched to a gene; V was cut back by 0 bases and J by 6 bases. CDR3 length: 14 residues. CDR1 is MNHEY and CDR2 is SVGAGI in the germline V gene. DNA for the CDR3: TGTGCCAGCAGTTACTCGGACAGGATTAATGGCTACACCTTC. Translated, it gives CASSYSDRINGYTF.

The V gene is TRBV11-2, the J gene TRBJ2-7, with 9 bases aligning to TRBD1. The germline gives CDR1 SGHAT, CDR2 FQNNGV. The CDR3 sequence is 16 residues long. Trimming took 5 bases from V and 0 from J; bases not matched to a gene: 8. CDR3 sequence (DNA): TGTGCCAGCAGCCTCCGAGGGACAGGGAACTCCTACGAGCAGTACTTC. This encodes CASSLRGTGNSYEQYF.

V usage is TRBV19 and J usage is TRBJ2-1; D perhaps matches TRBD1 (6 bases). The CDR3 has 16 amino acids. Germline V gene lookup returns CDR1 LNHDA and CDR2 SQIVND (reference sequence). V lost 5 bases and J lost 8, with 22 bases in between. The CDR3 spells CASSPRQAWGGYEQFF. The CDR3 bases are TGTGCCAGTAGTCCTCGACAGGCTTGGGGTGGGTATGAGCAGTTCTTC.

The V and J genes are TRBV7-2 and TRBJ1-3; no definite D call. From germline, CDR1 is SGHTA and CDR2 FQGNSA. The CDR3 extends over 16 amino acids. Deletions cut 4 bases from V and 0 bases from J, with 13 bases between. CDR3 DNA: TGTGCCAGCAGCTCAGAGGCCCTGAACTCTGGAAACACCATATATTTT. Translated, it gives CASSSEALNSGNTIYF. The full variable domain, rest sourced from reference TRBV7-2 and TRBJ1-3, is GAGVSQSPSNKVTEKGKDVELRCDPISGHTALYWYRQSLGQGLEFLIYFQGNSAPDKSGLPSDRFSAERTGGSVSTLTIQRTQQEDSAVYLCASSSEALNSGNTIYFGEGSWLTVV.

This clone was detected only a few times. V and J are TRBV10-2 and TRBJ2-6; D is undetermined. Germline V gene sequence: CDR1 WSHSY, CDR2 SAAADI. V lost 8 bases and J lost 0, with 5 bases in between. The CDR3 is 13 residues long. The chain's CDR3 is CASVSSGANVLTF. The CDR3 bases are TGCGCCAGCGTAAGCTCTGGGGCCAACGTCCTGACTTTC.

The gene calls are TRBV3-1 (or the pseudogene TRBV3-2) and TRBJ2-5, with TRBD2 matching over 16 bases. V gave up 4 bases and J gave up 2 bases; unmatched junction bases: 1. Germline lookup yields CDR1 LGHDT and CDR2 YNNKEL (reference sequence). The CDR3 runs 16 residues. In DNA form, the CDR3 reads TGTGCCAGCAGCCCGGGACTAGCGGGGGGGCAAGAGACCCAGTACTTC. This translates into CASSPGLAGGQETQYF.

The chain recombines TRBV11-2 with TRBJ1-1, with D possibly TRBD1 on 6 matching bases. The CDR3 sequence is 15 residues long. In germline, CDR1 is SGHAT, CDR2 FQNNGV. V shed 6 bases and J shed 0 bases, with 14 bases lying between them. The CDR3 bases are TGTGCCAGCAGTACTAAACAGGGATTGAACACTGAAGCTTTCTTT. It yields the protein CASSTKQGLNTEAFF.

This chain links TRBV5-1 with TRBJ1-1; 11 nucleotides agree with TRBD1. After removal of 4 bases from V and 5 bases from J, the junction contained 10 bases not matched to a gene. The germline V gene encodes CDR1 SGHRS and CDR2 YFSETQ. The CDR3 length is 16 residues. The CDR3 loop reads CASSPDRGPGRTEAFF. The CDR3 nucleotides read TGCGCCAGCAGCCCGGACAGGGGGCCGGGGCGGACTGAAGCTTTCTTT.

The CDR3 loop reads CASSEPGNQPQHF. The CDR3 DNA reads as TGTGCCAGCAGTGAACCGGGGAATCAGCCCCAGCATTTT. J is TRBJ1-5 and V is TRBV6-1; unclear D gene. V was shortened by 2 bases and J by 4 bases, with 6 bases between the two germline ends. This CDR3 has 13 residues. In germline, CDR1 is MNHNS, CDR2 SASEGT.

The chain carries TRBV11-2 and TRBJ1-2, with no clear D. The CDR3 totals 15 residues. Germline assignment: CDR1 SGHAT and CDR2 FQNNGV. Trimming removed 3 bases at V and 4 bases at J, with 15 bases between. CDR3 sequence: CASSLGVQIPYGYTF. CDR3 in DNA: TGTGCCAGCAGCTTGGGTGTTCAGATCCCCTATGGCTACACCTTC.

The chain recombines TRBV2 with TRBJ2-2, with D uncertain. CDR1 and CDR2 (germline): SNHLY, FYNNEI. The CDR3 is made up of 14 amino acids. V lost 7 bases, J lost 0 bases, and 9 bases lay in between. The CDR3 nucleotides read TGTGCCAGCATGGCAGGATCGAACACCGGGGAGCTGTTTTTT. Translated, it gives CASMAGSNTGELFF.

The chain joins TRBV7-2 to TRBJ1-1; D might be TRBD1 (5 bases). In germline, CDR1 is SGHTA, CDR2 FQGNSA. V was pared by 5 bases and J by 5 bases, with 12 bases between. The CDR3 length is 13 residues. Here the CDR3 DNA reads TGTGCCAGCAGCCTATACGGGGGTACTGAAGCTTTCTTT. Its protein is CASSLYGGTEAFF.

This sequence joins TRBV30 and TRBJ1-5; possibly TRBD1 for D (5 bases). The germline V gene has CDR1 GTSNPN and CDR2 SVGIG (reference sequence). The length of the CDR3 is 15 residues. V lost 4 bases to trimming and J lost 3 bases, with 16 bases between them. In DNA form, the CDR3 reads TGTGCCTGGACCAGAGGGGACGGCAACAATCAGCCCCAGCATTTT. This gives the protein CAWTRGDGNNQPQHF.

The V and J genes are TRBV7-6 and TRBJ1-2, with unresolved D. Trimming removed 8 bases at V and 6 bases at J, with 10 bases between. This CDR3 spans 11 amino acids. CDR1 is SGHVS and CDR2 is FNYEAQ in the germline V gene. CDR3 protein: CASGKLHGYTF. DNA for the CDR3: TGTGCCAGCGGGAAGCTGCATGGCTACACCTTC. Using reference TRBV7-6 and TRBJ1-2 for the parts outside the CDR3, the full variable domain is GAGVSQSPRYKVTKRGQDVALRCDPISGHVSLYWYRQALGQGPEFLTYFNYEAQQDKSGLPNDRFSAERPEGSISTLTIQRTEQRDSAMYRCASGKLHGYTFGSGTRLTVV.

The chain carries TRBV27 and TRBJ2-3; 8 nucleotides align to TRBD1. V shed 4 bases, J shed 14 bases, and the junction held 11 bases outside the gene matches. The length of the CDR3 is 13 residues. The V gene's germline CDR1 is MNHEY and CDR2 SMNVEV (reference sequence). The CDR3 loop reads CASSSLGQGATYF. In nucleotides, the CDR3 is TGTGCCAGCAGTTCCCTAGGACAGGGAGCGACGTATTTT.